The TCR beta chain described here comes from a study of blood T cell repertoires in COVID-19. Overall study: Collection of acute and convalescent COVID-19 samples took place in the United States, Italy and Spain.

Per the study methods: Reference gene primers were amplified, and this amplification served to estimate nucleated cell counts. Only in-frame clones appear in the TCRdb table, and some are missing; sequencing was by immunoSEQ multiplex PCR. V and J calls and clone size come straight from that table; D and trimming were deduced from the DNA. This table holds around 89,000 clones, 72% found once. The CDR3 is made up of 16 amino acids. Germline-derived CDR1 and CDR2 are KGHSH and LQKENI. The germline V and J ends were trimmed by 3 bases and 8 bases, with 19 bases remaining between them. Sequencing input: peripheral blood. The chain employs TRBV18 and TRBJ1-4, with D maybe TRBD1 (6 bases). The origin of this receptor is a woman aged 80 or older with acute or convalescent COVID-19. CDR3 in DNA: TGTGCCAGCTCACCTAACAGGGCCAAGGGGGAAGAAAAACTGTTTTTT. Protein product: CASSPNRAKGEEKLFF.